This note documents a single TCR beta chain sequence. Its antigen remains unidentified. Germline V gene data show CDR1 as SGHTA and CDR2 as FQGNSA. There are 15 residues in the CDR3. These data are taken from a study of shared clonotypes between healthy human individuals. General observations from the study: An anticipated effect of sequencing depth on clonotype sharing among donors was recognized.

The unsorted PBMC replicate PCRs were performed with roughly 300 ng DNA, around 29,000 T cell genomes. In the original workflow: For the immunoSEQ data, sequences were junction-only without quality scores, so filtering differed. Clones were sequenced by immunoSEQ multiplex PCR, and TCRdb holds only the in-frame ones, with some missing. The D gene and trimming were derived from the DNA, and the V and J assignments and clone size from that table. The sample records some 530,000 clones, 60% to 80% being singletons. The sequenced sample was PBMCs. The V and J genes are TRBV7-2 and TRBJ2-5; 9 nucleotides align to TRBD1. The J call may be faulty, since TRBJ2-7 better matches the DNA end. The clonotype was recovered from a woman in her forties in good health. Some clones in this sample may be carry-over from other donors' samples. For the CDR3, the DNA is TGTGCCAGCAGCCCAACAGCCGGGACAGGGCGCGAGCAGTACTTC. Translation: CASSPTAGTGREQYF.